Detailed here is one T cell receptor (beta chain). The target antigen is unknown. The record originates from a study of blood T cells in healthy people across ages. Whenever a sample was processed, at least 7 million PBMCs were isolated. The CDR3 consists of 16 residues. Germline values: CDR1 MGHRA, CDR2 YSYEKL. Through a sample-barcoded 5' primer and a J-beta primer mix, a second PCR was run for roughly 6 to 12 cycles. Tags on each cDNA molecule came from a template-switch adaptor with 12 random nucleotides. One entry per CDR3 protein, called by TCRdb with MiXCR from the 5' RACE reads. The sample includes about a million distinct CDR3 sequences, about 44% seen only once; the top ten take roughly an eighth. Study results and caveats: Underestimates were what the diversity estimates from one million T cells were considered to be. Since the PBMCs were unsorted, naive and antigen-experienced cells could not be conclusively compared.

The receptor was isolated from a man between 25 and 39 years old in good health. The chain links TRBV4-1 to TRBJ2-5; D may be TRBD2 (7 bases). The DNA end favors TRBJ2-4, so the J call may be wrong. Sample: blood. DNA for the CDR3: TGCGCCAGCAGCCAAGATTTTGGGGGGGGGCTGAACATTCAGTACTTC. It codes for CASSQDFGGGLNIQYF.